This is a list of T cell receptor beta chains from one sample in a study of cytomegalovirus exposure and HLA in healthy donors. The protocol was immunoSEQ multiplex PCR, while the TCRdb copy is restricted to in-frame clones and leaves out a portion. The sample includes 100,000 to 150,000 clones, roughly 69% of them seen just once. The sequenced sample was PBMCs. These receptors all stem from a human donor in good health. Both conserved end residues are part of each CDR3. The order of the fields is D gene, J gene, clone size, V gene, CDR3 DNA, CDR3 protein. A D gene is named only where the DNA matches it firmly. Size is omitted from some rows. Given values are once, few, many or a class for expanded clones.

d_call: TRBD2; j_call: TRBJ2-7; clone_size: NA; v_call: TRBV5-1; cdr3_nt: TGCGCCAGCAGCTTGGAGTGGCTAGCGGAAGGCGAGCAGTACTTC; cdr3_aa: CASSLEWLAEGEQYF
d_call: TRBD1; j_call: TRBJ1-5; clone_size: few; v_call: TRBV6-6; cdr3_nt: TGTGCCAGCAGTAGGACAGGGGGCGCAAGCAATCAGCCCCAGCATTTT; cdr3_aa: CASSRTGGASNQPQHF
d_call: NA; j_call: TRBJ2-2; clone_size: NA; v_call: TRBV7-3; cdr3_nt: TGTGCCAGCAGCTTGACTGGGGGCGCTGGCACCGGGGAGCTGTTTTTT; cdr3_aa: CASSLTGGAGTGELFF
d_call: TRBD1; j_call: TRBJ2-2; clone_size: few; v_call: TRBV5-1; cdr3_nt: TGCGCCAGCAGCTTGGCCGGAAAGGGACAGGGATCATCCGGGGAGCTGTTTTTT; cdr3_aa: CASSLAGKGQGSSGELFF
d_call: NA; j_call: TRBJ1-2; clone_size: NA; v_call: TRBV19; cdr3_nt: TGTGCCAGTAGTATAGGACGGACAGATGCTAACTATGGCTACACCTTC; cdr3_aa: CASSIGRTDANYGYTF
d_call: TRBD1; j_call: TRBJ1-2; clone_size: NA; v_call: TRBV9; cdr3_nt: TGTGCCAGCAGCGTAGGGGACAGGGGGCGCTCGGACTATGGCTACACCTTC; cdr3_aa: CASSVGDRGRSDYGYTF
d_call: NA; j_call: TRBJ2-3; clone_size: NA; v_call: TRBV7-3; cdr3_nt: TGTGCCAGCAGCTTTAGCGGAGGCCGAGATACGCAGTATTTT; cdr3_aa: CASSFSGGRDTQYF
d_call: NA; j_call: TRBJ1-2; clone_size: NA; v_call: TRBV19; cdr3_nt: TGTGCCAGTAGTACAGGCCCTGCTAACTATGGCTACACCTTC; cdr3_aa: CASSTGPANYGYTF
d_call: TRBD1; j_call: TRBJ2-2; clone_size: NA; v_call: TRBV6-1; cdr3_nt: TGTGCCAGCAGGGGACAGGTGAACACCGGGGAGCTGTTTTTT; cdr3_aa: CASRGQVNTGELFF
d_call: TRBD1; j_call: TRBJ1-6; clone_size: NA; v_call: TRBV30; cdr3_nt: TGTGCCTGGAGCCGGGACAGGGAAATTTCACCCCTCCACTTT; cdr3_aa: CAWSRDREISPLHF
d_call: TRBD1; j_call: TRBJ1-2; clone_size: few; v_call: TRBV6-5; cdr3_nt: TGTGCCAGCAGTCTGATGGGACAGGTCTATGGCTACACCTTC; cdr3_aa: CASSLMGQVYGYTF
d_call: NA; j_call: TRBJ2-7; clone_size: NA; v_call: TRBV19; cdr3_nt: TGTGCCAGTAGTAGGACCGGGACTTCCTACGAGCAGTACTTC; cdr3_aa: CASSRTGTSYEQYF
d_call: TRBD1; j_call: TRBJ2-2; clone_size: few; v_call: TRBV19; cdr3_nt: TGTGCCAGTAGTACCGGGACAGGGGGCGTTAACACCGGGGAGCTGTTTTTT; cdr3_aa: CASSTGTGGVNTGELFF
d_call: TRBD1; j_call: TRBJ2-3; clone_size: NA; v_call: TRBV9; cdr3_nt: TGTGCCAGCAGCGTAGGGACAGGGGTTACAGATACGCAGTATTTT; cdr3_aa: CASSVGTGVTDTQYF
d_call: TRBD2; j_call: TRBJ2-1; clone_size: NA; v_call: TRBV7-3; cdr3_nt: TGTGCCAGCAGCACTACTAGCGGGACCCCTAGTTTCTACAATGAGCAGTTCTTC; cdr3_aa: CASSTTSGTPSFYNEQFF
d_call: TRBD1; j_call: TRBJ1-4; clone_size: few; v_call: TRBV5-1; cdr3_nt: TGCGCCAGCAGCACCCGGACAGGGGGCGAAAAACTGTTTTTT; cdr3_aa: CASSTRTGGEKLFF
d_call: TRBD1; j_call: TRBJ2-3; clone_size: many; v_call: TRBV5-4; cdr3_nt: TGTGCCAGCAGCTGGGACAGATCTAGCACAGATACGCAGTATTTT; cdr3_aa: CASSWDRSSTDTQYF
d_call: TRBD1; j_call: TRBJ1-3; clone_size: NA; v_call: TRBV28; cdr3_nt: TGTGCCAGCAGCCGAGGGACAGGGCCTTATGGAAACACCATATATTTT; cdr3_aa: CASSRGTGPYGNTIYF
d_call: TRBD1; j_call: TRBJ2-1; clone_size: NA; v_call: TRBV5-8; cdr3_nt: TGTGCCAGCAGCCGCGGACAGGGGGTCTACAATGAGCAGTTCTTC; cdr3_aa: CASSRGQGVYNEQFF
d_call: NA; j_call: TRBJ2-2; clone_size: NA; v_call: TRBV7-8; cdr3_nt: TGTGCCAGCAGCTTGTCCCCTAATGCCGGGGAGCTGTTTTTT; cdr3_aa: CASSLSPNAGELFF
d_call: NA; j_call: TRBJ2-7; clone_size: NA; v_call: TRBV2; cdr3_nt: TGTGCCAGCAGTGAAGCGGCGGGGTACTACGAGCAGTACTTC; cdr3_aa: CASSEAAGYYEQYF
d_call: TRBD1; j_call: TRBJ1-2; clone_size: few; v_call: TRBV5-4; cdr3_nt: TGTGCCAGCAGCTTGGCAGGGACAGGGGGCGGCGGCTACACCTTC; cdr3_aa: CASSLAGTGGGGYTF
d_call: NA; j_call: TRBJ1-6; clone_size: NA; v_call: TRBV9; cdr3_nt: TGTGCCAGCAGCGTTAATGGGGACACCTATAATTCACCCCTCCACTTT; cdr3_aa: CASSVNGDTYNSPLHF
d_call: TRBD1; j_call: TRBJ1-2; clone_size: NA; v_call: TRBV27; cdr3_nt: TGTGCCAGCAGTCCAGGGACAGGACACCGAGGCTACACCTTC; cdr3_aa: CASSPGTGHRGYTF
d_call: NA; j_call: TRBJ2-5; clone_size: NA; v_call: TRBV2; cdr3_nt: TGTGCCAGCAGTTTCCAACTACCCCGGGACCAGTACTTC; cdr3_aa: CASSFQLPRDQYF
d_call: NA; j_call: TRBJ2-7; clone_size: few; v_call: TRBV21-1; cdr3_nt: TGTGCCAGCACCAACCCCCACCTACGTACGTACTTC; cdr3_aa: CASTNPHLRTYF